Listed here are 28 T cell receptor beta chains from one sample, sequenced in a study of T-cell reconstitution after alpha-beta-depleted transplantation in children. TCRbeta library preparation incorporated unique molecular identifiers. TCRdb independently ran MiXCR on the PCR reads; one entry per CDR3 protein. The sample holds fewer than 700,000 distinct CDR3 sequences, under 15% seen once. Sequences were derived from PBMCs, mostly from graft donor cells, sampled 360 days after TCRalphabeta/CD19-depleted stem cell transplant. The origin of the receptors is a male patient between 5 and 17 years old who had a stem cell transplant for acute myeloid leukemia, so the T cells may come from the graft donor.

This clonotype has more than one count but fewer than ten. The CDR3 nucleotides are TGTGCCAGCAGCTTACAGGGAAAAGGCTACACCTTC. Its protein is CASSLQGKGYTF. The genes are TRBV7-9 and TRBJ1-2, with TRBD1 as a possible D gene (5 bases). The CDR3 loop spans 12 amino acids. Germline lookup yields CDR1 SEHNR and CDR2 FQNEAQ (reference sequence). Trimming left V 2 bases short and J 8 bases short, with 9 bases between.

This clonotype showed up many times. The chain couples TRBV20-1 to TRBJ2-7, with 12 bases lining up with TRBD2. V gave up 4 bases and J gave up 3 bases; unmatched junction bases: 4. This CDR3 contains 14 residues. CDR1 and CDR2 from the germline V gene are DFQATT and SNEGSKA (reference sequence). CDR3 sequence reads: CSAKLAGGYYEQYF. DNA of the CDR3: TGCAGTGCTAAACTAGCGGGAGGCTACTACGAGCAGTACTTC.

The chain couples TRBV11-2 to TRBJ2-7; D call uncertain. The CDR3 extends over 11 amino acids. Germline V gene lookup returns CDR1 SGHAT and CDR2 FQNNGV. V was pared by 4 bases and J by 6 bases, with 7 bases between. The CDR3 spells CASSSFGEQYF. In DNA form, the CDR3 reads TGTGCCAGCAGCTCCTTCGGCGAGCAGTACTTC.

This chain joins TRBV25-1 and TRBJ2-5; 8 nucleotides align to TRBD1. The CDR3 is 14 residues long. Germline V gives CDR1 MGHDK, CDR2 SYGVNS. The J segment lost 5 bases and the V segment lost 6 bases, leaving 8 bases of the junction unmatched. Here the CDR3 reads CASSGSGGWETQYF. CDR3 sequence (DNA): TGTGCCAGCAGCGGCTCAGGGGGCTGGGAGACCCAGTACTTC.

There are many counts of this clonotype. This chain links TRBV12-3 or TRBV12-4 with TRBJ2-7; 7 bases map to TRBD1. With 3 bases clipped from V and 5 bases from J, the junction kept 4 bases outside the gene matches. The CDR3 covers 13 residues. CDR3 in DNA: TGTGCCAGCAGTTTTAGACAGGGAAACGAGCAGTACTTC. Its protein product is CASSFRQGNEQYF.

This chain links TRBV7-9 with TRBJ1-2, with D possibly TRBD1 on 5 matching bases. Germline loops: CDR1 SEHNR, CDR2 FQNEAQ (reference sequence). This CDR3 comprises 16 residues. V shed 5 bases and J shed 8 bases, with 24 bases lying between them. CDR3 residues: CASSPSIGPVGEGYTF. CDR3 sequence (DNA): TGTGCCAGCAGCCCTTCGATAGGGCCCGTGGGGGAAGGCTACACCTTC.

With respect to this clonotype: A much larger clonotype is one base distant, so this may be a read error. The genes are TRBV14 and TRBJ2-1; D remains unclear. The CDR3 extends over 16 amino acids. Germline lookup yields CDR1 SGHDN and CDR2 FVKESK. The CDR3 loop reads CASSPPRLPSYNEEFF. The CDR3 DNA is TGTGCCAGCAGCCCCCCCAGACTTCCCTCCTACAATGAGGAGTTCTTC.

The V and J genes are TRBV5-1 and TRBJ2-1; 10 bases are a match to TRBD2. The CDR3 contains 16 residues. V gave up 0 bases and J gave up 4 bases; unmatched junction bases: 4. Germline V CDR1 and CDR2: SGHRS, YFSETQ. The CDR3 region has the DNA TGCGCCAGCAGCTTGGGGGGACTAGCGCCTTACAATGAGCAGTTCTTC. It yields the protein CASSLGGLAPYNEQFF.

In this sample, this clonotype turned up many times. CDR3 coding DNA: TGTGCCAGCAGCACTTTTCGGGACGGAGCCTACGAGCAGTACTTC. Translation: CASSTFRDGAYEQYF. This sequence joins TRBV7-9 and TRBJ2-7; D could derive from TRBD1 or TRBD2 (5 bases each). Trimming shortened V by 5 bases and J by 2 bases, and 16 bases separated the two germline ends. The CDR3 is 15 residues long. Germline assignment: CDR1 SEHNR and CDR2 FQNEAQ (reference sequence).

This clonotype was seen repeatedly, ten times or more. This chain uses TRBV20-1 with TRBJ2-3; no firm D call. The ends were cut back, 4 bases at V and 6 bases at J, with 5 bases in the middle. This CDR3 has 10 amino acids. Germline assignment: CDR1 DFQATT and CDR2 SNEGSKA (reference sequence). CDR3 sequence reads: CSATRDTQYF. The CDR3 DNA follows: TGCAGTGCTACTCGGGATACGCAGTATTTT.

A word on this clonotype: An end of the junction differs from the germline gene, which may be a read error. The gene calls are TRBV4-3 and TRBJ2-1; D is possibly TRBD2 (5 bases). Germline assignment: CDR1 LGHNA and CDR2 YSLEER. The CDR3 has 19 residues. CDR3 residues: CASSQGIGDRVGPGDEQLF. The CDR3 coding sequence is TGCGCCAGCAGCCAAGGTATCGGGGATAGGGTAGGCCCTGGTGATGAGCAGCTCTTC.

The V and J genes are TRBV20-1 and TRBJ2-7; 8 bases line up with TRBD2. CDR3 length equals 15 residues. Germline lookup yields CDR1 DFQATT and CDR2 SNEGSKA (reference sequence). V gave up 3 bases and J gave up 4 bases; unmatched junction bases: 11. In DNA, the CDR3 is TGCAGTGCTAGTCCGCTAGCGGGTATAGTATACGAGCAGTACTTC. Translation: CSASPLAGIVYEQYF.

This clonotype was seen a handful of times. This sequence joins TRBV28 and TRBJ2-5; D may be TRBD1 (6 bases). The V gene's germline CDR1 is MDHEN and CDR2 SYDVKM. V dropped 5 bases and J dropped 7 bases, with 23 bases sitting between them. The CDR3 runs 16 residues. CDR3 region: CASSPGQGPYISTQYF. CDR3 coding DNA: TGTGCCAGCAGTCCGGGTCAGGGGCCCTATATCTCGACCCAGTACTTC.

This clonotype showed up just a few times. The rearrangement uses TRBV4-3 and TRBJ2-4, with a tentative D call TRBD1 (6 bases). The CDR3 contains 15 residues. Germline V lookup: CDR1 LGHNA, CDR2 YSLEER. The germline V and J ends were trimmed by 2 bases and 8 bases, with 16 bases remaining between them. CDR3 bases: TGCGCCAGCAGCCAATCCCCCACAGGGCGGGACATTCAGTACTTC. This codes for CASSQSPTGRDIQYF.

The chain has TRBV27 and TRBJ1-2, with a tentative D call TRBD1 (5 bases). CDR3 length: 14 amino acids. Germline V lookup: CDR1 MNHEY, CDR2 SMNVEV (reference sequence). V was clipped by 7 bases and J by 4 bases, with 16 bases between them. The DNA of the CDR3 is TGTGCCAGCACCCCACGAGGGGAGGGCTATGGCTACACCTTC. It yields the protein CASTPRGEGYGYTF.

This clonotype has a count of ten or more. V usage is TRBV28 and J usage is TRBJ2-5; 7 bases are shared with TRBD1. CDR3 length: 15 residues. CDR1 is MDHEN, CDR2 SYDVKM, per germline. Germline trimming cut 6 bases from V and 5 bases from J; bases unmatched to any gene: 12. This CDR3 is CASSLQGIYRETQYF. CDR3 nucleotides: TGTGCCAGCAGCCTACAGGGGATCTATCGGGAGACCCAGTACTTC.

The rearrangement joins TRBV6-2 or TRBV6-3 to TRBJ2-2; 8 bases are shared with TRBD2. The V gene end was trimmed by 5 bases and the J gene end by 3 bases; junction bases not matched to a gene: 5. Per the germline V gene, CDR1 is MNHEY and CDR2 is SVGEGT. The CDR3 runs to 15 residues. CDR3 coding DNA: TGTGCCAGCAGTCCCGTCGGGAGGGACACCGGGGAGCTGTTTTTT. It specifies CASSPVGRDTGELFF.

This clonotype was seen more than once but under ten times. The J gene is TRBJ2-1, the V gene TRBV7-3; no clear D gene. There are 15 residues in the CDR3. The V end was cut by 2 bases, the J end by 1 base, with 9 bases between. Looked up from germline, CDR1 is SGHTA and CDR2 is FQGTGA. CDR3 in DNA: TGTGCCAGCAGCTTATACGGAGAATCCTACAATGAGCAGTTCTTC. Residues: CASSLYGESYNEQFF.

This clonotype occurred a few times. The chain uses TRBV7-2 and TRBJ2-5; weak D call: TRBD2 (6 bases). The CDR3 extends over 14 amino acids. V lost 4 bases to trimming and J lost 4 bases, with 13 bases between them. Germline V gene data show CDR1 as SGHTA and CDR2 as FQGNSA. This chain's CDR3 is CASSYGEVGETQYF. The CDR3 DNA sequence: TGTGCCAGCAGCTATGGGGAGGTCGGAGAGACCCAGTACTTC.

This clonotype was recorded many times. The rearrangement joins TRBV20-1 to TRBJ2-1; TRBD2 matches 13 bases. V lost 1 base and J lost 6; bases outside the gene matches: 15. From germline, CDR1 is DFQATT and CDR2 SNEGSKA (reference sequence). The CDR3 consists of 19 residues. CDR3 protein: CSARGPGKLAGGPANEQFF. The CDR3 region has the DNA TGCAGTGCTAGAGGCCCCGGGAAACTAGCGGGAGGGCCGGCCAATGAGCAGTTCTTC.

This clonotype was counted between two and nine times. The chain employs TRBV29-1 and TRBJ2-7; D is unresolved. CDR3 length: 11 residues. Trimming took 4 bases from V and 6 from J, leaving 10 bases between them. The germline CDR1 and CDR2 sequences are SQVTM and ANQGSEA. The CDR3 sequence is CSVVGISEQYF. The CDR3 DNA follows: TGCAGCGTTGTTGGCATATCCGAGCAGTACTTC.

A few counts support this clonotype. V and J are TRBV20-1 and TRBJ2-5, with TRBD2 matching 9 bases. Germline V lookup: CDR1 DFQATT, CDR2 SNEGSKA (reference sequence). With V trimmed by 5 bases and J by 1 base, 14 bases remained unmatched. The CDR3 is 17 amino acids. CDR3 bases: TGCAGTGCTCCATACCCTCTCTCTAGCGGGGTCCAAGAGACCCAGTACTTC. Protein: CSAPYPLSSGVQETQYF.

This clonotype has more than one count but fewer than ten. The rearrangement uses TRBV29-1 and TRBJ2-7; no definite D call. The CDR3 has 13 residues. V lost 4 bases and J 2 bases, leaving 12 bases between the germline ends. Per the germline V gene, CDR1 is SQVTM and CDR2 is ANQGSEA. The CDR3 nucleotides read TGCAGCGTTGTTGGCAGAAACACCTACGAGCAGTACTTC. The encoded protein is CSVVGRNTYEQYF.

The rearrangement joins TRBV25-1 to TRBJ1-5; D not certain. Trimming removed 1 base from V and 4 bases from J, with 2 bases in between. Germline CDR1 reads MGHDK; CDR2 reads SYGVNS. The CDR3 totals 12 residues. CDR3 sequence (DNA): TGTGCCAGCAGTGAATTAAATCAGCCCCAGCATTTT. Its protein is CASSELNQPQHF. Complete variable domain (other parts from reference TRBV25-1 and TRBJ1-5): EADIYQTPRYLVIGTGKKITLECSQTMGHDKMYWYQQDPGMELHLIHYSYGVNSTEKGDLSSESTVSRIRTEHFPLTLESARPSHTSQYLCASSELNQPQHFGDGTRLSIL.

The rearrangement joins TRBV6-2 or TRBV6-3 to TRBJ1-5, with D perhaps matching TRBD1 (5 bases). V lost 3 bases to trimming and J lost 1 base, with 16 bases between them. Per germline, CDR1 MNHEY and CDR2 SVGEGT. This CDR3 has 17 residues. CDR3 sequence reads: CASSYSKGQGSNQPQHF. The CDR3, as DNA: TGTGCCAGCAGTTATTCCAAAGGGCAGGGAAGCAATCAGCCCCAGCATTTT.

This rearrangement joins TRBV7-8 to TRBJ2-3; weak D call: TRBD1 (6 bases). CDR1 is SGHVS and CDR2 is FQNEAQ in the germline V gene. The CDR3 totals 17 residues. The V end lost 5 bases, the J end lost 0 bases, and 18 bases lay between the germline ends. The CDR3 here is CASSQQFEGGSTDTQYF. CDR3 coding DNA: TGTGCCAGCAGCCAACAATTTGAAGGGGGTAGCACAGATACGCAGTATTTT.

This sequence joins TRBV5-8 and TRBJ2-7; 9 positions agree with TRBD1. The CDR3 is made up of 14 amino acids. Germline trimming cut 6 bases from V and 3 bases from J; bases unmatched to any gene: 7. Germline V gene lookup returns CDR1 SGHTS and CDR2 YDEGEE. This CDR3 reads CASTMTGGGYEQYF. CDR3 sequence (DNA): TGTGCCAGCACGATGACAGGGGGGGGCTACGAGCAGTACTTC.

This clonotype showed up just once. The CDR3 bases are TGTGCTGGGGGGACCTGGGACACCGGGGAGCTGTTTTTT. This codes for CAGGTWDTGELFF. The J gene is TRBJ2-2, the V gene TRBV6-2 or TRBV6-3; D may be TRBD2 (6 bases). This CDR3 is 13 amino acids long. The germline V gene encodes CDR1 MNHEY and CDR2 SVGEGT.